The clone carrying this T cell receptor beta chain has just a few counts. As yet, its antigen is unknown. Around 9.5 milliliters of peripheral blood were drawn from each donor. The second PCR ran about 6 to 12 cycles with a sample-barcoded 5' primer and J-beta primers. Each cDNA molecule was tagged by a template-switch adaptor with 12 random nucleotides. TCRdb re-analysed the 5' RACE reads in MiXCR, keeping a single row per CDR3 protein. The sample carries about 1.6 million distinct CDR3 sequences, roughly a third recorded once. These data are taken from a study of blood T cells in healthy people across ages. CDR3 size: 13 residues. With 1 base removed from V and 10 bases from J, the gap between germline ends came to 13 bases. CDR1 is SEHNR, CDR2 FQNEAQ, per germline (reference sequence). Notes on the study in general: The unknown donor CMV status may have confounded expanded clonotype changes.

This TCR derives from a woman aged 25 to 39 in good health. J is TRBJ1-2 and V is TRBV7-9; D call uncertain. The source material was blood. The CDR3 bases are TGTGCCAGCAGCTTAGGGCCCAGAGTTGCCTACACCTTC. Protein product: CASSLGPRVAYTF.